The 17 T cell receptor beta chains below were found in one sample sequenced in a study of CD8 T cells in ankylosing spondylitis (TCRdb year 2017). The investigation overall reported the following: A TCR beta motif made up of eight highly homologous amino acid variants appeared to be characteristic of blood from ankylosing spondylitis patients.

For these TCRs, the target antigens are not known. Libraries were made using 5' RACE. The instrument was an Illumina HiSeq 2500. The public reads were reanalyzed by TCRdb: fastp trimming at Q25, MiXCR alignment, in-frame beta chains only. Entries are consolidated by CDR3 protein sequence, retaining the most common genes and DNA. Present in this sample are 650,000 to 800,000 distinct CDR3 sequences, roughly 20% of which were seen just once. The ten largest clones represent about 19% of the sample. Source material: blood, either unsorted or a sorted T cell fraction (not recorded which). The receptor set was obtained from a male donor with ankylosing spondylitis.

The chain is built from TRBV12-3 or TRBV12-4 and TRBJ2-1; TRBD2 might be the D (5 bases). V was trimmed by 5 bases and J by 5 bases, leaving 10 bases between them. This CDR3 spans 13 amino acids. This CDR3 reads CASSRGPNNEQFF. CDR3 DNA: TGTGCCAGCAGTCGCGGGCCGAACAATGAGCAGTTCTTC.

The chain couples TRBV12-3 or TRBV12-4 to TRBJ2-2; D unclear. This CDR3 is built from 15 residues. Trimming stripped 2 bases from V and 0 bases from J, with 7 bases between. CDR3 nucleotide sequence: TGTGCCAGCAGTTTATTTTCGGCGAACACCGGGGAGCTGTTTTTT. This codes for CASSLFSANTGELFF.

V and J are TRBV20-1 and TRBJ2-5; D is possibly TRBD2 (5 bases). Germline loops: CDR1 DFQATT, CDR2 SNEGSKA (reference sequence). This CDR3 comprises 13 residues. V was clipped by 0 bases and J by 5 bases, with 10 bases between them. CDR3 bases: TGCAGTGCTAGAGACCTAGCCCAGGAGACCCAGTACTTC. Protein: CSARDLAQETQYF.

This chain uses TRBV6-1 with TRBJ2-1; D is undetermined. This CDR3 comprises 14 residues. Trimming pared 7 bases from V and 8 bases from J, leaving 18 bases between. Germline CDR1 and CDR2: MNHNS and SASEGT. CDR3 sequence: CASTRGRPGDEQFF. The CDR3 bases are TGTGCCAGCACTCGCGGACGCCCCGGAGATGAGCAGTTCTTC.

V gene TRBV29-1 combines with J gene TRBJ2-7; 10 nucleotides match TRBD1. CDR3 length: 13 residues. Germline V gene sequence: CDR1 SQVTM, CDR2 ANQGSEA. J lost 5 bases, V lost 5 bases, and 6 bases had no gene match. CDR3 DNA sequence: TGCAGCGTTATGGGACAGGGGAACGACGAGCAGTACTTC. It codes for CSVMGQGNDEQYF.

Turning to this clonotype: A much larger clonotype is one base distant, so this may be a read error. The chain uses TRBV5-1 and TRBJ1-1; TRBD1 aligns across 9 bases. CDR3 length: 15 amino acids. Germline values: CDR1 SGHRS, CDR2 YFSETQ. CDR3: CACSWGQGRNTEAFF. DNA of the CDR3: TGCGCCTGCAGCTGGGGACAGGGCAGGAACACTGAAGCTTTCTTT.

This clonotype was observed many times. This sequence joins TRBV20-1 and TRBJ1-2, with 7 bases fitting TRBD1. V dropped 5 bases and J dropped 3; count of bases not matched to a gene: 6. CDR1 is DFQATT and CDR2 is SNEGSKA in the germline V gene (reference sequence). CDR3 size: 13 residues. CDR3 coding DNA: TGCAGTGCTTTACGACAGGGCGACTATGGCTACACCTTC. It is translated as CSALRQGDYGYTF.

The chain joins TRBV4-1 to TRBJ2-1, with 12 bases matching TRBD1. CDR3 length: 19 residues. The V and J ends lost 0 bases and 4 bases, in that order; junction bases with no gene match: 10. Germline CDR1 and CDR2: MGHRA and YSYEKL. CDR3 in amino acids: CASSQDWGTGGAAYNEQFF. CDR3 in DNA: TGCGCCAGCAGCCAAGATTGGGGGACAGGGGGCGCAGCTTACAATGAGCAGTTCTTC.

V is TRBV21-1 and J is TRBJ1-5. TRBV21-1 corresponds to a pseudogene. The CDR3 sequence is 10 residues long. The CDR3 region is CASPLQPQHF. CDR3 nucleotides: TGTGCCAGCCCACTACAGCCCCAGCATTTT.

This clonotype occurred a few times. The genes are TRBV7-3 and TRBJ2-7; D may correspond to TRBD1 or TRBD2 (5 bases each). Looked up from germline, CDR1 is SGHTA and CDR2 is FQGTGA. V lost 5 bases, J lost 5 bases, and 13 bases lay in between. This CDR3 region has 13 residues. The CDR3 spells CASSPGPLDEQYF. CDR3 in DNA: TGTGCCAGCAGCCCGGGACCCCTGGACGAGCAGTACTTC.

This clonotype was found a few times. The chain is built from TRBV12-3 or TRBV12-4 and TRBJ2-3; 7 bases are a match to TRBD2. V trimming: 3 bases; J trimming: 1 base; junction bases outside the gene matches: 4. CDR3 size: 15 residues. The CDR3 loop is CASSFRSGGTDTQYF. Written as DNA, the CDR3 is TGTGCCAGCAGTTTCCGAAGCGGGGGCACAGATACGCAGTATTTT.

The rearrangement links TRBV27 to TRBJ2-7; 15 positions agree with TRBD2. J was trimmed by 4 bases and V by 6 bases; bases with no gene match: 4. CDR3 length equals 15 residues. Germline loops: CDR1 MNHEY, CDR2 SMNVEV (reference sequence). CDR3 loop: CASSRGTSGRYEQYF. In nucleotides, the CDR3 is TGTGCCAGCAGCCGCGGGACTAGCGGGAGGTACGAGCAGTACTTC.

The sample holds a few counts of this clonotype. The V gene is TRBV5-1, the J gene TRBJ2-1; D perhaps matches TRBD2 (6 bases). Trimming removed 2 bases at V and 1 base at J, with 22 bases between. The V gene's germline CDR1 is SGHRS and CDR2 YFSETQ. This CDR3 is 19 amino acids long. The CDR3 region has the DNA TGCGCCAGCAGCTTTGGGTCGGGAGTTACGCGGGATTCCTACAATGAGCAGTTCTTC. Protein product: CASSFGSGVTRDSYNEQFF. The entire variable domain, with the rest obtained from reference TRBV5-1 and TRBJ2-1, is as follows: KAGVTQTPRYLIKTRGQQVTLSCSPISGHRSVSWYQQTPGQGLQFLFEYFSETQRNKGNFPGRFSGRQFSNSRSEMNVSTLELGDSALYLCASSFGSGVTRDSYNEQFFGPGTRLTVL.

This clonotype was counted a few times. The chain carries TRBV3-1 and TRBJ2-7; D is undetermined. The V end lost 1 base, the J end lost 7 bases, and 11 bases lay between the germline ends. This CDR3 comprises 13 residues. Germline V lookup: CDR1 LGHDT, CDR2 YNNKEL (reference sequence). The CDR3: CASSQGRTGEQYF. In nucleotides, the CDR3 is TGTGCCAGCAGCCAAGGCCGAACCGGGGAGCAGTACTTC.

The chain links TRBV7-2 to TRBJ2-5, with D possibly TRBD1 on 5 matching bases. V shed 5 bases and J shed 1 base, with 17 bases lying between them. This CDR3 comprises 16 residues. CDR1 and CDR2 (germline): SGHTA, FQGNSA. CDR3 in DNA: TGTGCCAGCAGCCCCCTTTATCTCACAGGCCAAGAGACCCAGTACTTC. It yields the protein CASSPLYLTGQETQYF. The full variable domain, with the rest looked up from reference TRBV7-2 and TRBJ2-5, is GAGVSQSPSNKVTEKGKDVELRCDPISGHTALYWYRQSLGQGLEFLIYFQGNSAPDKSGLPSDRFSAERTGGSVSTLTIQRTQQEDSAVYLCASSPLYLTGQETQYFGPGTRLLVL.

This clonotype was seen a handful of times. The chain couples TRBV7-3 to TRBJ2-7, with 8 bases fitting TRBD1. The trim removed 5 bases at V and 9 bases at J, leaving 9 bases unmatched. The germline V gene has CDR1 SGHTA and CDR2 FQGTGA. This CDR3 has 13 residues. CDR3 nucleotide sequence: TGTGCCAGCAGCCCGACCCAGGGGGCAAGGCAGTACTTC. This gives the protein CASSPTQGARQYF.

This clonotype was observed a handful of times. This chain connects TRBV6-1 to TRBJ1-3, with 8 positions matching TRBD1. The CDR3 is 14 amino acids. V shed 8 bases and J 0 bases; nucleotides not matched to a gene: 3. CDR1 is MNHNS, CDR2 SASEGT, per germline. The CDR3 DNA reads TGTGCCAGCCAAACAGGGGGCTCTGGAAACACCATATATTTT. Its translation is CASQTGGSGNTIYF.